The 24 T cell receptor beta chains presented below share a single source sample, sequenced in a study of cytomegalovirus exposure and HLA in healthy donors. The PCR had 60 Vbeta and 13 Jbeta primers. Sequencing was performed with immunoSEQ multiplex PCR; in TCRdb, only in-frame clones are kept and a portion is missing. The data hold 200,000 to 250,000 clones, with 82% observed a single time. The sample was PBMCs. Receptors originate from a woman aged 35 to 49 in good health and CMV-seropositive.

The CDR3 here is CASSVEGVGAREQYF. CDR3 in DNA: TGTGCCAGCAGCGTAGAGGGGGTCGGGGCACGCGAGCAGTACTTC. The V call is TRBV9, the J call TRBJ2-7; weak D call: TRBD1 (6 bases). The CDR3 covers 15 residues. Per germline, CDR1 SGDLS and CDR2 YYNGEE. V lost 0 bases to trimming and J lost 6 bases, with 16 bases between them.

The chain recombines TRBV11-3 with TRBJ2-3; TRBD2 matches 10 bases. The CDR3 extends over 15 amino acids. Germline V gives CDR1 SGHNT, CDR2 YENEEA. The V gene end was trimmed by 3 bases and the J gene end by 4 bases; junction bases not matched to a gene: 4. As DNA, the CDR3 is TGTGCCAGCAGCTTGGGACTAGCGAACGCAGATACGCAGTATTTT. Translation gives CASSLGLANADTQYF.

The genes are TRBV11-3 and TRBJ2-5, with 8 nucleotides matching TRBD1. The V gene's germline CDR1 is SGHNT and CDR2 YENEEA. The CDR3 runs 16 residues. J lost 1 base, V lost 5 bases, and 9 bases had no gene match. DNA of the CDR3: TGTGCCAGCAGCCCCCCCACCGGGACAGGCCAAGAGACCCAGTACTTC. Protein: CASSPPTGTGQETQYF.

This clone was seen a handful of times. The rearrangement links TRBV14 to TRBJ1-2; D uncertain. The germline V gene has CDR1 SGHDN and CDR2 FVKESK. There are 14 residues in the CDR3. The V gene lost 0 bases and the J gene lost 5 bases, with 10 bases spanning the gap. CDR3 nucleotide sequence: TGTGCCAGCAGCCAAGACCTGTTTACTTATGGCTACACCTTC. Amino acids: CASSQDLFTYGYTF.

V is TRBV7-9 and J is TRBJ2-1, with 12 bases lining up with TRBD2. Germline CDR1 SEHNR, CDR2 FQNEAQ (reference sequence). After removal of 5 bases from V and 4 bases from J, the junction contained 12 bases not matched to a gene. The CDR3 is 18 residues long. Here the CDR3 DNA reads TGTGCCAGCAGCCCCCGGACTAGCGGGAACCCTGGGTACAATGAGCAGTTCTTC. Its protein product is CASSPRTSGNPGYNEQFF.

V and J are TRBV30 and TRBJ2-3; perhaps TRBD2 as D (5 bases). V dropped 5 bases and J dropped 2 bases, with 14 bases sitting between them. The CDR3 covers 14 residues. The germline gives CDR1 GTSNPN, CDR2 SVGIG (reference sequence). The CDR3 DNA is TGTGCCTGGTCCTCCCGGGATCCCACAGATACGCAGTATTTT. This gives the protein CAWSSRDPTDTQYF. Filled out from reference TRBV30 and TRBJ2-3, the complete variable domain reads SQTIHQWPATLVQPVGSPLSLECTVEGTSNPNLYWYRQAAGRGLQLLFYSVGIGQISSEVPQNLSASRPQDRQFILSSKKLLLSDSGFYLCAWSSRDPTDTQYFGPGTRLTVL.

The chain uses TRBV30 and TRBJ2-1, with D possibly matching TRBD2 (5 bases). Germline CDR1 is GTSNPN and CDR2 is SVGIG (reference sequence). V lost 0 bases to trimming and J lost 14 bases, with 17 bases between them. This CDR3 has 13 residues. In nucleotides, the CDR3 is TGTGCCTGGAGTGTACGAGCGGCCCAAAGTGAGTTCTTC. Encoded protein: CAWSVRAAQSEFF.

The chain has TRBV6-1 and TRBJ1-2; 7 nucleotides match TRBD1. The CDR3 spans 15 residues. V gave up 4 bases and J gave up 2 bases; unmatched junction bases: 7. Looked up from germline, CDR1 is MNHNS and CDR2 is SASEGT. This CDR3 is CASSGGQAGNYGYTF. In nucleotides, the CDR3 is TGTGCCAGCAGTGGAGGACAGGCGGGGAACTATGGCTACACCTTC.

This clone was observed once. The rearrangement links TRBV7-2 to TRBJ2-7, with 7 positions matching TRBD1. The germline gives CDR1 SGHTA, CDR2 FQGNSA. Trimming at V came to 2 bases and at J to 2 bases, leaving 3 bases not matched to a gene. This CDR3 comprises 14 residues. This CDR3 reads CASSLTGTAYEQYF. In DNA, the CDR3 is TGTGCCAGCAGCTTAACCGGGACAGCCTACGAGCAGTACTTC.

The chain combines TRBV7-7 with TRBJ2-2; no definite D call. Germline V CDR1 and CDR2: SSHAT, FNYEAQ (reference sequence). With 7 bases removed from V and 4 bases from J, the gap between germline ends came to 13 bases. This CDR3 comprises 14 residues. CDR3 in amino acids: CASTPVGTTGELFF. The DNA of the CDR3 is TGTGCCAGCACCCCGGTGGGCACCACCGGGGAGCTGTTTTTT.

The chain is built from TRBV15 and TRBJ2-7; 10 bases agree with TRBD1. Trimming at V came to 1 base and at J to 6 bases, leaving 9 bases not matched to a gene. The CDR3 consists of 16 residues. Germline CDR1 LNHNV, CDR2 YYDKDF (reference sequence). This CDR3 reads CATSRGAGQGGLEQYF. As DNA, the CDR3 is TGTGCCACCAGCAGAGGGGCCGGACAGGGGGGACTCGAGCAGTACTTC.

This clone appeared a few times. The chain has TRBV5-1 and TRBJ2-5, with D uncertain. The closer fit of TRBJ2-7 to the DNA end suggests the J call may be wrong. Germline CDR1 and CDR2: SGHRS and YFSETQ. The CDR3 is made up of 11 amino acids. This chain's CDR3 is CASSFNYEQYF. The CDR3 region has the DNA TGCGCCAGCAGCTTTAACTACGAGCAGTACTTC.

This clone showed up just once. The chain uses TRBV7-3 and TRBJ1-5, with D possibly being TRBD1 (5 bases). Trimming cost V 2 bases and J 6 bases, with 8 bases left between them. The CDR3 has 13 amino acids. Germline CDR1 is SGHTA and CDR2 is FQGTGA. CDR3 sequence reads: CASSLWGGQPQHF. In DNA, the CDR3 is TGTGCCAGCAGCTTATGGGGGGGTCAGCCCCAGCATTTT.

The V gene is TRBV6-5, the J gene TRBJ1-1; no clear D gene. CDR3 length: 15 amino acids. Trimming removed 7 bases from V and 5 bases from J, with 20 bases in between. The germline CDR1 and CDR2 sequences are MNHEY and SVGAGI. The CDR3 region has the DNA TGTGCCAGCACTTCAACGGATTTTTCGGGAACTGAAGCTTTCTTT. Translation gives CASTSTDFSGTEAFF.

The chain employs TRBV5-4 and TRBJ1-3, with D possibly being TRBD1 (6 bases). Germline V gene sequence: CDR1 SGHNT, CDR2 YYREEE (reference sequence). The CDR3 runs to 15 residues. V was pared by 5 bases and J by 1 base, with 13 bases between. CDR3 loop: CASSEQGLSGNTIYF. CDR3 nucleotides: TGTGCCAGCAGTGAACAGGGCCTGTCTGGAAACACCATATATTTT.

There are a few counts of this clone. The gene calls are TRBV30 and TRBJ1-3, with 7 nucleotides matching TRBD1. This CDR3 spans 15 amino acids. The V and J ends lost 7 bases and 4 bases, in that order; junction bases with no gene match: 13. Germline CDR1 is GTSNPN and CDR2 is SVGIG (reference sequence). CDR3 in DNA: TGTGCCTTCCGGAAGACAGGGTTGGGGGGAAACACCATATATTTT. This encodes CAFRKTGLGGNTIYF.

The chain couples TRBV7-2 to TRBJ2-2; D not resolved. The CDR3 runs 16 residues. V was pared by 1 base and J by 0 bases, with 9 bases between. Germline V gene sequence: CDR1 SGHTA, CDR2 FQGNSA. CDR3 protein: CASSLDVGTNTGELFF. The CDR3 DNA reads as TGTGCCAGCAGCTTAGACGTCGGTACGAACACCGGGGAGCTGTTTTTT.

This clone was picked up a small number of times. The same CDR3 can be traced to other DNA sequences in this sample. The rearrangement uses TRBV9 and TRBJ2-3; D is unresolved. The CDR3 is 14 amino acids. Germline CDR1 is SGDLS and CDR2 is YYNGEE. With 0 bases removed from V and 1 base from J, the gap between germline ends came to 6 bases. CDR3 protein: CASSVVGRTDTQYF. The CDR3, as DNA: TGTGCCAGCAGCGTAGTGGGCCGCACAGATACGCAGTATTTT. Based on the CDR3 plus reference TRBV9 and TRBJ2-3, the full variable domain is DSGVTQTPKHLITATGQRVTLRCSPRSGDLSVYWYQQSLDQGLQFLIQYYNGEERAKGNILERFSAQQFPDLHSELNLSSLELGDSALYFCASSVVGRTDTQYFGPGTRLTVL.

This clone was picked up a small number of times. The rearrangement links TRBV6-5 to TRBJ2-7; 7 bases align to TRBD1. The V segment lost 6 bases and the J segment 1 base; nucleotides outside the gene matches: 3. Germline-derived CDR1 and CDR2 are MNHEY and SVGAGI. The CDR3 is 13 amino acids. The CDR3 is CASRGTESYEQYF. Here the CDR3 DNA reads TGTGCCAGCAGGGGGACAGAATCCTACGAGCAGTACTTC.

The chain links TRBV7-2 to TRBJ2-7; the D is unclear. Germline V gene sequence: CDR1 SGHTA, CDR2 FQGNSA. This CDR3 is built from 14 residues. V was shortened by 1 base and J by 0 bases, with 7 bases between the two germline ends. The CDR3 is CASSLGSASYEQYF. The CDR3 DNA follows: TGTGCCAGCAGCTTAGGGAGTGCCTCCTACGAGCAGTACTTC.

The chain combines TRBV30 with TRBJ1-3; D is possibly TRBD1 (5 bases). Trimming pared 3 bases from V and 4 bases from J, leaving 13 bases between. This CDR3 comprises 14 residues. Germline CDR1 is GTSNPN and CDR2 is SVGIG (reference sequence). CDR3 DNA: TGTGCCTGGAGCAGGGATTCAAGAGGAAACACCATATATTTT. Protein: CAWSRDSRGNTIYF.

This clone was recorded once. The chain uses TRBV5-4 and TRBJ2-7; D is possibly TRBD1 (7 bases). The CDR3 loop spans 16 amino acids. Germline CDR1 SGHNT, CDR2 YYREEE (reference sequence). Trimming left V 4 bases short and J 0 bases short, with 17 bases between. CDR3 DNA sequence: TGTGCCAGCAGCCTAGGGGGCGCGGGGAGCTCCTACGAGCAGTACTTC. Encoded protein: CASSLGGAGSSYEQYF.

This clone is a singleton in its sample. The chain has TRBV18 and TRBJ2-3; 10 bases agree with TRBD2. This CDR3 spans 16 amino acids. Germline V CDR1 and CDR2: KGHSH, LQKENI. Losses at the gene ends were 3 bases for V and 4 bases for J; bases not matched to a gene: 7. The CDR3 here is CASSPPGLAVSDTQYF. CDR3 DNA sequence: TGTGCCAGCTCACCGCCCGGACTAGCGGTGTCAGATACGCAGTATTTT.

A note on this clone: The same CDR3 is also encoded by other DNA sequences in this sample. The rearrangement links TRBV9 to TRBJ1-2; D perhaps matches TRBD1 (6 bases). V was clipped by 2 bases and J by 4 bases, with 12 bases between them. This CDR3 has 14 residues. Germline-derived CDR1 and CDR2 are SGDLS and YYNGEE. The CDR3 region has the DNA TGTGCCAGCAGCGTGGCGGGGGGCGGCTATGGCTACACCTTC. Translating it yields CASSVAGGGYGYTF.